This TCR beta chain stems from a study of blood T cell repertoires in COVID-19. Study summary: COVID-19 samples, acute and convalescent, were from the United States, Italy and Spain.

The participants were between about 18 and 90 years old and came from under 25 US areas. Repertoires were generated with immunoSEQ multiplex PCR, while TCRdb's copy carries only in-frame clones and drops some. Of over 200,000 clones listed, more than 80% are singletons. The CDR3 has 14 residues. CDR1 is SGHRS, CDR2 YFSETQ, per germline. Losses at the gene ends were 0 bases for V and 5 bases for J; bases not matched to a gene: 3. The sample comprised PBMCs or T cells enriched from blood (not recorded which). This TCR came from a middle-aged man who had recovered from COVID-19. The chain has TRBV5-1 and TRBJ2-7; 9 bases fit TRBD1. DNA of the CDR3: TGCGCCAGCAGCTTGGTCGGACAGGGGAACGAGCAGTACTTC. It encodes CASSLVGQGNEQYF.